The T cell receptor (beta chain) under discussion was sequenced for a study of blood T cell repertoires in COVID-19. Study context: The study drew acute and convalescent COVID-19 samples from the United States, Italy and Spain.

In the original analysis: Scientists estimated how many nucleated cells there were by amplifying reference gene primers. This table comes from immunoSEQ multiplex PCR, and its TCRdb copy is limited to in-frame clones, with some not included. That table gives V, J and clone size, and the DNA gave D and trimming. The data show some 230,000 clones, 80% to 90% seen once. The CDR3 runs to 16 residues. Trimming at V came to 0 bases and at J to 5 bases, leaving 5 bases not matched to a gene. Per the germline V gene, CDR1 is MGHRA and CDR2 is YSYEKL. The sequenced sample was peripheral blood. The TCR was taken from a man aged 25 to 40 who had recovered from COVID-19. The chain has TRBV4-1 and TRBJ2-7, with 12 bases fitting TRBD2. The CDR3 spells CASSQEGLAGGNEQYF. CDR3 in DNA: TGCGCCAGCAGCCAAGAAGGCCTAGCGGGGGGGAACGAGCAGTACTTC.